This T cell receptor (beta chain) was sequenced during a study of molecular identifiers for immune sequencing clone quantification. Study-wide findings and caveats: Highly expanded clone sizes could be underestimated by identical TCR molecules sharing a barcode. Reportedly, one cell's Jurkat TCR RNA was detected within 1,200,000 naive CD8 cells.

Sorted naive CD8 T cells, roughly 20,000 to 1,100,000, were sequenced from 10%, 30% or 50% RNA. The sorting of naive CD8 T cells used the CD8+CD4-CCR7+CD45RA+ phenotype. Using its own MiXCR run on the PCR reads, TCRdb lists one record per CDR3 protein. The profile shows just under 650,000 distinct CDR3 sequences, around 20% of them singletons. The CDR3 runs to 16 residues. With 3 bases clipped from V and 0 bases from J, the junction kept 3 bases outside the gene matches. Germline V lookup: CDR1 MGHRA, CDR2 YSYEKL. Comments on this clonotype: The antigen is undetermined.

The V gene is TRBV4-1, the J gene TRBJ2-1, with 9 bases fitting TRBD2. The clonotype was recovered from a human donor in good health. Some libraries in this study had Jurkat cell RNA spiked in. Material for sequencing was naive CD8+ T cells from blood, with Jurkat cell RNA spiked in. As for subset: FACS-sorted CD8+CD4-CCR7+CD45RA+ naive T cells. DNA of the CDR3: TGCGCCAGCAGCCAGGGGACTAGCAGCTCCTACAATGAGCAGTTCTTC. Amino acid sequence: CASSQGTSSSYNEQFF.